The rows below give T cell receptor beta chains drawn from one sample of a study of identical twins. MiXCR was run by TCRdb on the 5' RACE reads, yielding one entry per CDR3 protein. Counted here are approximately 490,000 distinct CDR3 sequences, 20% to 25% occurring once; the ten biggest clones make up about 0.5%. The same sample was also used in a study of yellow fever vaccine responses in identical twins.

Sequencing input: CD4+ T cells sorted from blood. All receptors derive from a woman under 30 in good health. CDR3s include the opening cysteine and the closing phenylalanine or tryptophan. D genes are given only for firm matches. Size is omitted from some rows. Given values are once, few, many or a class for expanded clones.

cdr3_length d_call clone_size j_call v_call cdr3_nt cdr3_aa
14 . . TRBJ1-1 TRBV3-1 TGTGCCAGCAGCCAAGTAAACAGGAACACTGAAGCTTTCTTT CASSQVNRNTEAFF
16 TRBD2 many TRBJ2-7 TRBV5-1 TGCGCCAGCAGCTTGGCCGGGGCGGGAGGTTCCTACGAGCAGTACTTC CASSLAGAGGSYEQYF
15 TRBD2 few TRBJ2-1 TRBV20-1 TGCAGTGCTAGCGCCGGGACTAGCGGGATGAGTGAGCAGTTCTTC CSASAGTSGMSEQFF
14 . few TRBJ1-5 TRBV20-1 TGCAGTGCCCTATCGGGAGATAGCAATCAGCCCCAGCATTTT CSALSGDSNQPQHF
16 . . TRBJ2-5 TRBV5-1 TGCGCCAGCAGCTTGGCCGGGATTACAGAGGGAGAGACCCAGTACTTC CASSLAGITEGETQYF
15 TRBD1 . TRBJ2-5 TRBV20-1 TGCAGTGCCATAATTACACAGGGGGCTGGAGAGACCCAGTACTTC CSAIITQGAGETQYF
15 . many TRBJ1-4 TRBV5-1 TGCGCCAGCAGCTTGACGAGTGCAACTAATGAAAAACTGTTTTTT CASSLTSATNEKLFF
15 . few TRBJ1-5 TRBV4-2 TGTGCCAGCAGCCAAGATGGCTATAGCAATCAGCCCCAGCATTTT CASSQDGYSNQPQHF
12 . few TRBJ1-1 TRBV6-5 TGTGCCAGCGGGTCGGTGTACACTGAAGCTTTCTTT CASGSVYTEAFF
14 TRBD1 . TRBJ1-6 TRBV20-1 TGCAGTGCTAGAGGGAGACAGGGGTATTCACCCCTCCACTTT CSARGRQGYSPLHF
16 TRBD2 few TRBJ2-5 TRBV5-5 TGTGCCAGCAGCTTGTATTACGGGAGGGCCGAGGAGACCCAGTACTTC CASSLYYGRAEETQYF
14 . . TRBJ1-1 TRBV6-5 TGTGCCAGCAGTTACTTCGCCCGAAGCACTGAAGCTTTCTTT CASSYFARSTEAFF
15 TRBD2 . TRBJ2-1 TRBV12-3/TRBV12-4 TGTGCCAGCAATATCGCAGGGACTAGCGCAAATGAGCAGTTCTTC CASNIAGTSANEQFF
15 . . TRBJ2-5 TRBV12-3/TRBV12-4 TGTGCCAGCAGTTCAGGGCAGGTTGCACAAGAGACCCAGTACTTC CASSSGQVAQETQYF
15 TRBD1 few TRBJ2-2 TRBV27 TGTGCCACCCGACAGGGATGGTCGGGCACCGGGGAGCTGTTTTTT CATRQGWSGTGELFF
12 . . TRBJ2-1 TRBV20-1 TGCAGTGCTCCGACCCAAAGCCATGAGCAGTTCTTC CSAPTQSHEQFF
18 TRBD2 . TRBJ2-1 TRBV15 TGTGCCACCAGCAGAGATGTGGGGACTAGCGGTAGATACAATGAGCAGTTCTTC CATSRDVGTSGRYNEQFF
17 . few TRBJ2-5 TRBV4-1 TGCGCCAGCAGCCAAGCCGGGGGACAGTACCTCCAAGAGACCCAGTACTTC CASSQAGGQYLQETQYF
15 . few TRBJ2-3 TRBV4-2 TGTGCCAGCAGCCAAGTAGGCAGCAAGACAGATACGCAGTATTTT CASSQVGSKTDTQYF
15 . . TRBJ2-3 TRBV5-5 TGTGCCAGCAGCCCCCCAGGGATTAAAGCAGATACGCAGTATTTT CASSPPGIKADTQYF
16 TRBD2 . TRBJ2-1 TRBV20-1 TGCAGTGCTAGACGACCCTGGGGTAGCGGGGACAATGAGCAGTTCTTC CSARRPWGSGDNEQFF
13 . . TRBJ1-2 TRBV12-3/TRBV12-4 TGTGCCAGCAGTTTCGGAAGGGGCCATGGCTACACCTTC CASSFGRGHGYTF
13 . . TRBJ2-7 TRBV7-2 TGTGCCAGCAGCGCGGGACCGACCTACGAGCAGTACTTC CASSAGPTYEQYF
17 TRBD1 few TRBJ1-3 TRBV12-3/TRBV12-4 TGTGCCAGCAGATACCGGGACAGGGTATTGTTTGGAAACACCATATATTTT CASRYRDRVLFGNTIYF
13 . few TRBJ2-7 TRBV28 TGTGCCAGCAGTTACCTGACAACCTACGAGCAGTACTTC CASSYLTTYEQYF
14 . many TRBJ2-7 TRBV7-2 TGTGCCAGCAGCCGGGGTGGGAACTCCTACGAGCAGTACTTC CASSRGGNSYEQYF
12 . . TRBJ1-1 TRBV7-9 TGTGCCAGCAGCCTCCGGGACTATGAAGCTTTCTTT CASSLRDYEAFF
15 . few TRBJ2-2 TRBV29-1 TGCAGCGTCCGCCTATCCTCAGGATTCACCGGGGAGCTGTTTTTT CSVRLSSGFTGELFF
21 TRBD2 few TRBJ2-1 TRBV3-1 TGTGCCAGCAGCCAAGGGCGGGGGGGCCAGGGTCTGTACCACCTCTACAATGAGCAGTTCTTC CASSQGRGGQGLYHLYNEQFF
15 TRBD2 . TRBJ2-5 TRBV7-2 TGTGCCAGCAGCTCAAGGACTAGCGGGCGAGAGACCCAGTACTTC CASSSRTSGRETQYF
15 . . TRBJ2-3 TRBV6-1 TGTGCCAGCAGTGAGTCGTGGTTGGAGACAGATACGCAGTATTTT CASSESWLETDTQYF
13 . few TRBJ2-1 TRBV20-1 TGCAGTGCGCCCCCCGGGGGATACAATGAGCAGTTCTTC CSAPPGGYNEQFF
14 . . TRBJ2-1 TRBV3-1 TGTGCCAGCAGGTACAGGGATGGATACAATGAGCAGTTCTTC CASRYRDGYNEQFF
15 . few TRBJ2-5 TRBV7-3 TGTGCCAGCAGCTTAGGGGAACTAGCTGGTGAGACCCAGTACTTC CASSLGELAGETQYF
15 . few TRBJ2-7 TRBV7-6 TGTGCCAGCAGCTTAGATACAGGGTATGCCTACGAGCAGTACTTC CASSLDTGYAYEQYF
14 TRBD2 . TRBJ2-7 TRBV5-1 TGCGCCAGCAGCTTCTCGACTAGCACATACGAGCAGTACTTC CASSFSTSTYEQYF
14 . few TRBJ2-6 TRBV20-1 TGCAGTGCCCGTCAGGGTGCTGGGGCCAACGTCCTGACTTTC CSARQGAGANVLTF
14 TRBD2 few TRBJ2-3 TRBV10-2 TGCGCCAGTCTAGCGGGGACGAGCACAGATACGCAGTATTTT CASLAGTSTDTQYF
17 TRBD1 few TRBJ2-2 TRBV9 TGTGCCAGCAGCGTAACGGGACAGGGGGTAAAAGGCGGGGAGCTGTTTTTT CASSVTGQGVKGGELFF
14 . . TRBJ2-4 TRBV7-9 TGTGCCAGCAGCTACCGGGACGTGATAAACATTCAGTACTTC CASSYRDVINIQYF
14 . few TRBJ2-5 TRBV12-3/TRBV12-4 TGTGCCACCTCCCAGCTGGGCACTCAAGAGACCCAGTACTTC CATSQLGTQETQYF
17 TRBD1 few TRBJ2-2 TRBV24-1 TGTGCCACCAGTGATTCTGGACAGGGGCCCCGGACCGGGGAGCTGTTTTTT CATSDSGQGPRTGELFF
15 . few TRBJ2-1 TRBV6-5 TGTGCCAGCAGTTCGAGTAATGGTTTTGATTATGAGCAGTTCTTC CASSSSNGFDYEQFF
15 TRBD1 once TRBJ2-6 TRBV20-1 TGCAGTGCTAGAGGGACAGGGCTTGGGGCCAACGTCCTGACTTTC CSARGTGLGANVLTF
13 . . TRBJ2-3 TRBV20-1 TGCAGTGCTAGTCCAGGGGGACTCGGGACGCAGTATTTT CSASPGGLGTQYF
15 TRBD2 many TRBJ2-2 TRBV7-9 TGTGCCAGCAGCCCCCGACTAGCCACCGCCGGGGAGCTGTTTTTT CASSPRLATAGELFF
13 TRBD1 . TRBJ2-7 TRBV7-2 TGTGCCAGCAGCCGAGGACAGGTCTACGAGCAGTACTTC CASSRGQVYEQYF
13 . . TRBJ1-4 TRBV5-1 TGCGCCAGCAGCAGGGACCCGAGTGGAAAACTGTTTTTT CASSRDPSGKLFF
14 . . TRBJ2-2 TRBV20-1 TGCAGTGCTCGTGACGGAACGAACACCGGGGAGCTGTTTTTT CSARDGTNTGELFF
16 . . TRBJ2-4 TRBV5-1 TGCGCCAGCAGCTTGATTGGTTCCGGAGCCAAAAACATTCAGTACTTC CASSLIGSGAKNIQYF
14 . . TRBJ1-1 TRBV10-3 TGTGCCATCACCCTCGGATCCCGAGGCACTGAAGCTTTCTTT CAITLGSRGTEAFF
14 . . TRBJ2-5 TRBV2 TGTGCCAGCAGTGACGAGGGCCGTATAGAGACCCAGTACTTC CASSDEGRIETQYF
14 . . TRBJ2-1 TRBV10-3 TGTGCCATCAGTGACGGGACGGGGATCGATGAGCAGTTCTTC CAISDGTGIDEQFF
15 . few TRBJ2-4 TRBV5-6 TGTGCCAGCAGCTTGTTACGGCTAGCCAAAAACATTCAGTACTTC CASSLLRLAKNIQYF
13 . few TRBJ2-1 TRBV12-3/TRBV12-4 TGTGCCAGCAGTTTTTTCGGGGGCAATGAGCAGTTCTTC CASSFFGGNEQFF
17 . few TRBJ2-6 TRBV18 TGTGCCAGCTCACCTCCGATCTCTGGCTCTGGGGCCAACGTCCTGACTTTC CASSPPISGSGANVLTF
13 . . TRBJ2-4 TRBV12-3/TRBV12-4 TGTGCCAGCAGTTGGACAGAGGGTAACATTCAGTACTTC CASSWTEGNIQYF
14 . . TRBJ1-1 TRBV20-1 TGCAGTGCTAGGCACCAGGGGAATTCGGGAGAAGCTTTCTTT CSARHQGNSGEAFF
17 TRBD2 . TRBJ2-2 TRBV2 TGTGCCAGCAGTGAATTTCTGACTAGCGGGAGCACCGGGGAGCTGTTTTTT CASSEFLTSGSTGELFF